A single sample is the source of the 26 T cell receptor beta chains below, sequenced in a study of T cells in localized non-small cell lung cancer. Using immunoSEQ multiplex PCR, the repertoire was profiled, and TCRdb retains in-frame clones only, with some absent. The sample includes tens of thousands of clones, approximately 80% of them seen just once. The sequencing here drew on PBMCs, taken before any cancer treatment. Every receptor here comes from a man aged 40 to 70 with stage II lung adenocarcinoma.

The rearrangement uses TRBV19 and TRBJ2-1; the D gene could be TRBD1 or TRBD2 (5 bases each). The CDR3 length is 14 residues. Between the trimmed V and J ends, which lost 3 bases and 7 bases, there was a span of 13 bases. Germline assignment: CDR1 LNHDA and CDR2 SQIVND (reference sequence). CDR3 DNA: TGTGCCAGTAGTATTCGGGGCACCGGAAATGAGCAGTTCTTC. It yields the protein CASSIRGTGNEQFF. The entire variable domain, with the rest obtained from reference TRBV19 and TRBJ2-1, is as follows: DGGITQSPKYLFRKEGQNVTLSCEQNLNHDAMYWYRQDPGQGLRLIYYSQIVNDFQKGDIAEGYSVSREKKESFPLTVTSAQKNPTAFYLCASSIRGTGNEQFFGPGTRLTVL.

This chain joins TRBV5-1 and TRBJ2-1, with TRBD2 matching 10 bases. The junction had 2 bases not matched to a gene; V was cut back by 0 bases and J by 5 bases. This CDR3 comprises 15 residues. CDR1 SGHRS and CDR2 YFSETQ come from the germline V gene. The DNA for the CDR3 is TGCGCCAGCAGCTTGGGGACTAGCGGACACAATGAGCAGTTCTTC. Translated: CASSLGTSGHNEQFF.

Comment on this clone: Additional DNA sequences in this sample encode the identical CDR3. The chain recombines TRBV5-1 with TRBJ1-5, with D perhaps TRBD1 (6 bases). The CDR3 has 15 residues. The V end lost 1 base, the J end lost 0 bases, and 8 bases lay between the germline ends. The germline V gene encodes CDR1 SGHRS and CDR2 YFSETQ. The CDR3 bases are TGCGCCAGCAGCTTGAGGGGGGATAGCAATCAGCCCCAGCATTTT. It is translated as CASSLRGDSNQPQHF.

The rearrangement joins TRBV7-3 to TRBJ1-1, with unresolved D. CDR3 size: 13 residues. Trimming pared 9 bases from V and 7 bases from J, leaving 18 bases between. CDR1 and CDR2 from the germline V gene are SGHTA and FQGTGA. Here the CDR3 reads CASTQQGPVEAFF. CDR3 DNA sequence: TGTGCCAGTACCCAACAAGGGCCCGTTGAAGCTTTCTTT.

About this clone: The CDR3 does not end in the conserved phenylalanine or tryptophan, so this is likely a read error. It is unclear where the CDR3 begins or ends on the DNA, so no DNA is shown, and the CDR3 is as TCRdb lists it. The CDR3 is CASSLDWEVPFL. V is TRBV5-5 and J is TRBJ1-1. The CDR3 extends over 12 residues, inclusive of both ends. Germline lookup yields CDR1 SGHKS and CDR2 YYEKEE (reference sequence).

This chain connects TRBV19 to TRBJ2-1, with D possibly being TRBD2 (5 bases). Between the trimmed V and J ends, which lost 1 base and 5 bases, there was a span of 6 bases. The CDR3 has 13 residues. The germline gives CDR1 LNHDA, CDR2 SQIVND (reference sequence). The CDR3 DNA reads as TGTGCCAGTAGTATAGGACTAAACAATGAGCAGTTCTTC. Translating gives CASSIGLNNEQFF.

V and J are TRBV28 and TRBJ2-1; the match to TRBD1 covers 8 bases. Trimming took 2 bases from V and 10 from J; bases not matched to a gene: 7. The germline V gene has CDR1 MDHEN and CDR2 SYDVKM. The CDR3 runs 14 residues. Written as DNA, the CDR3 is TGTGCCAGCAGTTTAGGACAGGGCGGGCGCGAGCAGTTCTTC. It specifies CASSLGQGGREQFF.

V gene TRBV6-5 combines with J gene TRBJ1-4, with 10 bases identical to TRBD1. This CDR3 is 14 amino acids long. Germline values: CDR1 MNHEY, CDR2 SVGAGI. V shed 6 bases and J 8 bases; nucleotides not matched to a gene: 6. CDR3 sequence (DNA): TGTGCCAGCAGACCGGGACAGGGGCGAGAAAAACTGTTTTTT. It specifies CASRPGQGREKLFF.

The CDR3 here is CASSLPDWTNIQYF. DNA of the CDR3: TGTGCCAGCAGCTTACCGGACTGGACAAACATTCAGTACTTC. The genes are TRBV7-2 and TRBJ2-4; D may be TRBD2 (5 bases). V was shortened by 2 bases and J by 6 bases, with 11 bases between the two germline ends. The CDR3 runs 14 residues. From germline, CDR1 is SGHTA and CDR2 FQGNSA.

This chain joins TRBV2 and TRBJ2-5, with TRBD1 identical over 7 bases. Germline CDR1 and CDR2: SNHLY and FYNNEI. V lost 7 bases and J lost 6; bases outside the gene matches: 14. The CDR3 is made up of 15 amino acids. CDR3 sequence reads: CASKVTTGMRKTQYF. The CDR3 DNA reads TGTGCCAGCAAAGTAACGACAGGGATGAGGAAGACCCAGTACTTC.

The chain couples TRBV19 to TRBJ1-3, with D possibly matching TRBD1 (5 bases). This CDR3 has 14 residues. The V gene's germline CDR1 is LNHDA and CDR2 SQIVND (reference sequence). V was shortened by 10 bases and J by 4 bases, with 17 bases between the two germline ends. CDR3: CATSPGPGGNTIYF. CDR3 in DNA: TGTGCCACCTCTCCGGGGCCCGGGGGAAACACCATATATTTT.

The V and J genes are TRBV7-2 and TRBJ2-1; 9 bases fit TRBD1. Germline CDR1 SGHTA, CDR2 FQGNSA. J was trimmed by 4 bases and V by 7 bases; bases with no gene match: 5. The CDR3 has 14 amino acids. The CDR3 here is CASNWDRAYNEQFF. CDR3 nucleotide sequence: TGTGCCAGCAACTGGGACAGGGCATACAATGAGCAGTTCTTC. The entire variable domain, with the rest obtained from reference TRBV7-2 and TRBJ2-1, is as follows: GAGVSQSPSNKVTEKGKDVELRCDPISGHTALYWYRQSLGQGLEFLIYFQGNSAPDKSGLPSDRFSAERTGGSVSTLTIQRTQQEDSAVYLCASNWDRAYNEQFFGPGTRLTVL.

CDR3 DNA: TGTGCCAGCAGCCCTAGAGGGGGAGGGGGCGGTGGCTACACCTTC. Translating it yields CASSPRGGGGGGYTF. The rearrangement joins TRBV7-2 to TRBJ1-2, with 7 bases aligning to TRBD1. V lost 5 bases, J lost 7 bases, and 13 bases stayed unmatched. The germline CDR1 and CDR2 sequences are SGHTA and FQGNSA. The CDR3 length is 15 residues. Complete variable domain (other parts from reference TRBV7-2 and TRBJ1-2): GAGVSQSPSNKVTEKGKDVELRCDPISGHTALYWYRQSLGQGLEFLIYFQGNSAPDKSGLPSDRFSAERTGGSVSTLTIQRTQQEDSAVYLCASSPRGGGGGGYTFGSGTRLTVV.

The V gene is TRBV6-1, the J gene TRBJ1-5; the match to TRBD1 covers 8 bases. The CDR3 runs 15 residues. After removal of 3 bases from V and 6 bases from J, the junction contained 7 bases not matched to a gene. The germline V gene has CDR1 MNHNS and CDR2 SASEGT. CDR3 coding DNA: TGTGCCAGCAGTGATGCAGGGGGCGGAGGTCAGCCCCAGCATTTT. Protein product: CASSDAGGGGQPQHF.

This chain connects TRBV6-1 to TRBJ2-4; 12 bases align to TRBD2. The CDR3 length is 15 residues. Trimming removed 6 bases from V and 4 bases from J; junction bases left unmatched: 4. CDR1 is MNHNS, CDR2 SASEGT, per germline. In nucleotides, the CDR3 is TGTGCCAGCAGCCCCGGGACTAGCGGGAAAAACATTCAGTACTTC. Its translation: CASSPGTSGKNIQYF.

V and J are TRBV7-2 and TRBJ2-3, with D unclear. This CDR3 contains 14 residues. Per the germline V gene, CDR1 is SGHTA and CDR2 is FQGNSA. V gave up 0 bases and J gave up 1 base, with 5 bases separating them. The CDR3 sequence is CASSLARGTDTQYF. The CDR3 DNA reads as TGTGCCAGCAGCTTAGCCCGGGGCACAGATACGCAGTATTTT.

The chain has TRBV5-1 and TRBJ2-7; 15 bases are a match to TRBD2. The V gene end was trimmed by 5 bases and the J gene end by 6 bases; junction bases not matched to a gene: 6. The CDR3 extends over 15 amino acids. CDR1 SGHRS and CDR2 YFSETQ come from the germline V gene. CDR3 nucleotide sequence: TGCGCCAGCAGAGGACTAGCGGGAGGGCCCCGCGAGCAGTACTTC. Translating it yields CASRGLAGGPREQYF. The full variable domain, its missing parts supplied by reference TRBV5-1 and TRBJ2-7, is KAGVTQTPRYLIKTRGQQVTLSCSPISGHRSVSWYQQTPGQGLQFLFEYFSETQRNKGNFPGRFSGRQFSNSRSEMNVSTLELGDSALYLCASRGLAGGPREQYFGPGTRLTVT.

The chain has TRBV2 and TRBJ2-2, with D possibly matching TRBD2 (5 bases). The CDR3 has 11 residues. The ends were cut back, 8 bases at V and 10 bases at J, with 11 bases in the middle. Germline V CDR1 and CDR2: SNHLY, FYNNEI. The chain's CDR3 is CASVGGQELFF. The CDR3, as DNA: TGTGCCAGCGTCGGCGGGCAGGAGCTGTTTTTT.

The V call is TRBV9, the J call TRBJ2-5; D assignment may be TRBD1 or TRBD2 (6 bases each). The ends were cut back, 1 base at V and 3 bases at J, with 10 bases in the middle. Germline V gives CDR1 SGDLS, CDR2 YYNGEE. This CDR3 region has 14 residues. The CDR3 sequence is CASSVRGVEETQYF. The CDR3 nucleotides are TGTGCCAGCAGCGTAAGGGGGGTAGAAGAGACCCAGTACTTC.

This clone is termed medium-sized. The CDR3 nucleotides are TGTGCCAGTAGCATACAGGGGGCGGAAGATACGCAGTATTTT. Translated, it gives CASSIQGAEDTQYF. This chain joins TRBV19 and TRBJ2-3; 9 nucleotides agree with TRBD1. Trimming removed 6 bases from V and 5 bases from J; junction bases left unmatched: 6. CDR1 is LNHDA, CDR2 SQIVND, per germline (reference sequence). The CDR3 runs 14 residues. The whole variable domain, remainder taken from reference TRBV19 and TRBJ2-3, is DGGITQSPKYLFRKEGQNVTLSCEQNLNHDAMYWYRQDPGQGLRLIYYSQIVNDFQKGDIAEGYSVSREKKESFPLTVTSAQKNPTAFYLCASSIQGAEDTQYFGPGTRLTVL.

CDR3 in amino acids: CASSWPGVNEQFF. CDR3 coding DNA: TGCGCCAGCAGCTGGCCAGGGGTGAATGAGCAGTTCTTC. The rearrangement uses TRBV5-1 and TRBJ2-1; a possible D gene is TRBD1 (6 bases). This CDR3 region has 13 residues. The germline V and J ends were trimmed by 3 bases and 7 bases, with 11 bases remaining between them. Per the germline V gene, CDR1 is SGHRS and CDR2 is YFSETQ.

The chain carries TRBV2 and TRBJ1-2, with D possibly TRBD1 on 5 matching bases. This CDR3 is 14 amino acids long. The germline CDR1 and CDR2 sequences are SNHLY and FYNNEI. The ends were cut back, 4 bases at V and 2 bases at J, with 11 bases in the middle. The CDR3 DNA reads TGTGCCAGCAGTGGGGTGGGGACCAACTATGGCTACACCTTC. Translated, it gives CASSGVGTNYGYTF. The whole variable domain, remainder taken from reference TRBV2 and TRBJ1-2, is EPEVTQTPSHQVTQMGQEVILRCVPISNHLYFYWYRQILGQKVEFLVSFYNNEISEKSEIFDDQFSVERPDGSNFTLKIRSTKLEDSAMYFCASSGVGTNYGYTFGSGTRLTVV.

CDR3 bases: TGTGCCAGTAGTATGGGCCAGCACTTGAACACTGAAGCTTTCTTT. Translated, it gives CASSMGQHLNTEAFF. The chain uses TRBV19 and TRBJ1-1, with D hard to call. Trimming pared 3 bases from V and 0 bases from J, leaving 11 bases between. The CDR3 is 15 amino acids. Germline CDR1 is LNHDA and CDR2 is SQIVND (reference sequence).

The chain carries TRBV14 and TRBJ2-3; unclear D gene. CDR3 length: 15 amino acids. V lost 4 bases and J lost 7, with 18 bases in between. Germline CDR1 reads SGHDN; CDR2 reads FVKESK. Here the CDR3 reads CASSPYASASYTQYF. CDR3 sequence (DNA): TGTGCCAGCAGCCCCTACGCGTCAGCCTCCTATACGCAGTATTTT. The whole variable domain, filled in from reference TRBV14 and TRBJ2-3, reads EAGVTQFPSHSVIEKGQTVTLRCDPISGHDNLYWYRRVMGKEIKFLLHFVKESKQDESGMPNNRFLAERTGGTYSTLKVQPAELEDSGVYFCASSPYASASYTQYFGPGTRLTVL.

The chain has TRBV14 and TRBJ1-6; no firm D call. With 1 base removed from V and 6 bases from J, the gap between germline ends came to 4 bases. Germline assignment: CDR1 SGHDN and CDR2 FVKESK. The CDR3 covers 13 residues. The CDR3 protein is CASSQAGNSPLHF. CDR3 bases: TGTGCCAGCAGCCAAGCCGGTAATTCACCCCTCCACTTT.

The V call is TRBV6-5, the J call TRBJ1-6; D perhaps matches TRBD1 (6 bases). V shed 6 bases and J shed 6 bases, with 12 bases lying between them. CDR3 length: 14 amino acids. The germline V gene encodes CDR1 MNHEY and CDR2 SVGAGI. CDR3 protein: CASRGTSPNSPLHF. The CDR3 nucleotides read TGTGCCAGCAGGGGGACATCCCCTAATTCACCCCTCCACTTT.